The 6 T cell receptor beta chains below all came from one sample that was sequenced in a study of blood T cell repertoires in COVID-19. Repertoires were generated with immunoSEQ multiplex PCR, while TCRdb's copy carries only in-frame clones and drops some. The data contain about 130,000 clones, about 89% of them seen just once; the ten biggest clones take up around 4.2%. Sequencing was carried out using peripheral blood. All receptors derive from a man aged 55 to 70 with COVID-19, enrolled during active disease.

This CDR3 reads CARTSGGQGGYGYTF. In DNA, the CDR3 is TGTGCCAGGACCTCAGGAGGACAGGGTGGCTATGGCTACACCTTC. This chain joins TRBV21-1 and TRBJ1-2; the D call of TRBD1 is as the table states it, not checked on the DNA. TRBV21-1 is an annotated pseudogene. The CDR3 spans 15 residues.

The V gene is TRBV19, the J gene TRBJ1-1, with D unclear. The germline gives CDR1 LNHDA, CDR2 SQIVND (reference sequence). V was clipped by 7 bases and J by 5 bases, with 23 bases between them. The CDR3 consists of 16 residues. This CDR3 is CASISGPRRVRTEAFF. For the CDR3, the DNA is TGTGCCAGTATCTCCGGGCCAAGGAGGGTGAGGACTGAAGCTTTCTTT.

The chain uses TRBV9 and TRBJ2-7; D perhaps matches TRBD1 (5 bases). V gave up 0 bases and J gave up 0 bases, with 10 bases separating them. The CDR3 loop spans 15 amino acids. Germline CDR1 is SGDLS and CDR2 is YYNGEE. The DNA of the CDR3 is TGTGCCAGCAGCGTAGGGGGCAGGTCCTCCTACGAGCAGTACTTC. Amino acids: CASSVGGRSSYEQYF.

The chain combines TRBV5-6 with TRBJ2-1; TRBD2 might be the D (5 bases). Germline V lookup: CDR1 SGHDT, CDR2 YYEEEE. The germline V and J ends were trimmed by 1 base and 5 bases, with 13 bases remaining between them. The CDR3 is made up of 15 amino acids. CDR3 residues: CASSLRRQRHNEQFF. CDR3 in DNA: TGTGCCAGCAGCTTGAGGAGGCAGAGACACAATGAGCAGTTCTTC.

Only a few counts were recorded for this clone. V usage is TRBV27 and J usage is TRBJ1-5; 10 positions match TRBD1. This CDR3 has 16 amino acids. Germline CDR1 is MNHEY and CDR2 is SMNVEV (reference sequence). The V and J ends lost 5 bases and 7 bases, in that order; junction bases with no gene match: 11. The CDR3 nucleotides read TGTGCCAGCAGTCCCAACCCCGGGACAGGGGTACAGCCCCAGCATTTT. It yields the protein CASSPNPGTGVQPQHF.

J is TRBJ2-7 and V is TRBV11-1; D might be TRBD1 (6 bases). The CDR3 runs to 15 residues. V was pared by 4 bases and J by 5 bases, with 18 bases between. In germline, CDR1 is SGHAT, CDR2 FQDESV (reference sequence). CDR3 DNA sequence: TGTGCCAGCAGCTCTATCCCCAAGACAGGTAACGAGCAGTACTTC. Translated, it gives CASSSIPKTGNEQYF.